This T cell receptor (beta chain) was sequenced during a study of shared clonotypes between healthy human individuals. Trimming cost V 7 bases and J 2 bases, with 8 bases left between them. Germline-derived CDR1 and CDR2 are SNHLY and FYNNEI. The CDR3 extends over 13 amino acids. Healthy HIV-negative adults without recent acute infections or vaccinations served as donors. Profiled with immunoSEQ multiplex PCR; TCRdb holds only in-frame clones, not every one. The sample yields roughly 2.5 million clones, roughly nine tenths seen once. The sequence derives from a young man in good health. The V and J genes are TRBV2 and TRBJ1-4, with D unresolved. The sample was naive CD4+ T cells sorted from blood. Subset noted: CD45RA+ positively selected. The CDR3 protein is CASTFGTNEKLFF. CDR3 DNA sequence: TGTGCCAGCACTTTTGGTACTAATGAAAAACTGTTTTTT.